Included here is one TCR beta chain sequence, with context. CDR1 is SGHTA, CDR2 FQGNSA, per germline. The ends were cut back, 3 bases at V and 8 bases at J, with 17 bases in the middle. This CDR3 has 16 amino acids. This sample stems from a study of blood T cell repertoires in COVID-19. Study-wide background: Collection of acute and convalescent COVID-19 samples took place in the United States, Italy and Spain. Nucleic acid was either cDNA or gDNA, and it came from T cells, B-cell-depleted T cells, or PBMCs.

Profiled with immunoSEQ multiplex PCR; TCRdb holds only in-frame clones, not every one. The sample records under 55,000 clones, approximately 85% being singletons. The chain has TRBV7-2 and TRBJ1-6; no reliable D call. The source of this sequence is a human donor in a cohort sampled during active COVID-19. The sequenced sample was peripheral blood. The CDR3 region has the DNA TGTGCCAGCAGCTTCTCGGGTCGCGGGATCTATTCACCCCTCCACTTT. It specifies CASSFSGRGIYSPLHF. The complete variable domain, with remaining parts taken from reference TRBV7-2 and TRBJ1-6, reads GAGVSQSPSNKVTEKGKDVELRCDPISGHTALYWYRQSLGQGLEFLIYFQGNSAPDKSGLPSDRFSAERTGGSVSTLTIQRTQQEDSAVYLCASSFSGRGIYSPLHFGNGTRLTVT.